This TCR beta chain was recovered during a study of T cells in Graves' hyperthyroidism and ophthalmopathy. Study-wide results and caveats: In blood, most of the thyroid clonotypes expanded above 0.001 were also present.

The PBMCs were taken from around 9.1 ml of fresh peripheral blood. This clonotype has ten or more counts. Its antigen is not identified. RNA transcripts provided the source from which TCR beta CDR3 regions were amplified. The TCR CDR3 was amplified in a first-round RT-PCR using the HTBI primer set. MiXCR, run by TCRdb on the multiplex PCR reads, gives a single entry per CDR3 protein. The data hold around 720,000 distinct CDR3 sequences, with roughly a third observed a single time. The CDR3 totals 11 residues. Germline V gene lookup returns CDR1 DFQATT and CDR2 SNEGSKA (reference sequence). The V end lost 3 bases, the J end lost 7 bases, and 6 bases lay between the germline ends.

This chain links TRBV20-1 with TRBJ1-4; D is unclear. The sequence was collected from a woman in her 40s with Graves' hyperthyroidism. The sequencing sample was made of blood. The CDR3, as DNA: TGCAGTGCTAGGGTATCTGAAAAACTGTTTTTT. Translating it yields CSARVSEKLFF.